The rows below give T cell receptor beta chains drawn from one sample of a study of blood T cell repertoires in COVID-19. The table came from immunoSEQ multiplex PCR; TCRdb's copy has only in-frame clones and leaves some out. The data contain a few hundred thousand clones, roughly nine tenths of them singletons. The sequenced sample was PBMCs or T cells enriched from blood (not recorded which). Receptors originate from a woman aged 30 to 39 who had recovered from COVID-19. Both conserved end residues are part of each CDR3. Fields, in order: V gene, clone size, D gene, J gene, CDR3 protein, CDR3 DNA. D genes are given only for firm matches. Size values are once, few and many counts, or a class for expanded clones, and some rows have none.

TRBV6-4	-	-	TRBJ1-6	CASSDRGNSPLHF	TGTGCCAGCAGTGACAGGGGTAATTCACCCCTCCACTTT
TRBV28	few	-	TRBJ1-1	CASSLGGRYTEAFF	TGTGCCAGCAGTTTAGGGGGGAGATACACTGAAGCTTTCTTT
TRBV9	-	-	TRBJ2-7	CASSVEGGTVYEQYF	TGTGCCAGCAGCGTAGAAGGGGGGACAGTCTACGAGCAGTACTTC
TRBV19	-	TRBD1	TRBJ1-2	CASKAGQVHTF	TGTGCCAGTAAGGCCGGACAGGTCCACACCTTC
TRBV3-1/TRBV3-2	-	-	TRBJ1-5	CASSQVGGAQHF	TGTGCCAGCAGCCAAGTCGGCGGGGCCCAGCATTTT
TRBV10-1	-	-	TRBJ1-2	CASRGQQGRYGYTF	TGCGCCAGCAGGGGCCAGCAGGGGCGATATGGCTACACCTTC
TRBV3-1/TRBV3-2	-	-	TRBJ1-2	CASSQVTPVANYGYTF	TGTGCCAGCAGCCAAGTGACACCGGTAGCTAACTATGGCTACACCTTC
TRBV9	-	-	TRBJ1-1	CASSPFPVNTEAFF	TGTGCCAGCAGCCCGTTCCCCGTGAACACTGAAGCTTTCTTT
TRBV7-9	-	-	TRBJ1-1	CASSLDRDLVDTEAFF	TGTGCCAGCAGCTTAGACAGGGACCTCGTGGACACTGAAGCTTTCTTT
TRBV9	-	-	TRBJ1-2	CASSSSLEGLGYTF	TGTGCCAGCAGCTCTTCCCTTGAGGGTCTAGGCTACACCTTC
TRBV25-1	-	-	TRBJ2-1	CASSEYLQAYNEQFF	TGTGCCAGCAGTGAATATTTACAGGCGTACAATGAGCAGTTCTTC
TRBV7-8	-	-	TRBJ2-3	CASSFRRGGDTQYF	TGTGCCAGCAGCTTTAGGCGGGGTGGGGATACGCAGTATTTT
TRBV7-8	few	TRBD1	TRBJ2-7	CASSSGQTTYEQYF	TGTGCCAGCAGCTCGGGACAGACTACCTACGAGCAGTACTTC
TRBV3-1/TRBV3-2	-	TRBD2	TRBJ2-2	CASSHLGLSGSGGELFF	TGTGCCAGCAGCCACCTGGGCCTTAGCGGGAGTGGCGGGGAGCTGTTTTTT
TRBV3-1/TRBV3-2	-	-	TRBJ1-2	CASSQVGHHYGYTF	TGTGCCAGCAGCCAAGTAGGACACCACTATGGCTACACCTTC
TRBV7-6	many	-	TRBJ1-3	CASSDEPGEYRGSGNTIYF	TGTGCCAGCAGCGATGAACCGGGGGAATATCGCGGCTCTGGAAACACCATATATTTT
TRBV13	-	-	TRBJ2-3	CASSPRSGLSGSTDTQYF	TGTGCCAGCAGCCCCCGGTCAGGGTTAAGTGGAAGCACAGATACGCAGTATTTT
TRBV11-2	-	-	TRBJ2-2	CASSLGVAGELFF	TGTGCCAGCAGCTTAGGAGTAGCTGGGGAGCTGTTTTTT
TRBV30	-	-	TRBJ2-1	CAWGTSVLNEQFF	TGTGCCTGGGGTACCTCAGTTTTAAATGAGCAGTTCTTC
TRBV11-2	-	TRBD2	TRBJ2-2	CASSIGGVIGQENTGELFF	TGTGCCAGCAGCATCGGGGGGGTGATTGGGCAGGAGAACACCGGGGAGCTGTTTTTT